This TCR beta chain was found in a study of OX40 agonist ivuxolimab in advanced cancers. Across the study: While on treatment, patients had intravenous ivuxolimab at 0.01 to 10 mg/kg every 2 weeks.

Study-level results: By week 6 at 0.1 to 3.0 mg/kg, blood CD4+ and CD8+ T cells had expanded clonally. On average, CD8+ T cells had more expanded clones than CD4+.

Per the germline V gene, CDR1 is SNHLY and CDR2 is FYNNEI. The ends lost 7 bases at V and 3 bases at J; junction bases unmatched: 12. The CDR3 consists of 17 residues. Patients with a history of autoimmune disease or on systemic immunosuppression were excluded. Of note for this clone: The antigen is undetermined.

Profiled with immunoSEQ multiplex PCR; TCRdb holds only in-frame clones, not every one. The profile shows about 15,000 clones, about 60% of them singletons. The specimen was CD4+ or CD8+ T cells sorted from blood, collected in a trial of the OX40 agonist ivuxolimab. This sequence was found in an adult with an advanced solid tumor such as melanoma, head and neck, liver or kidney cancer. This chain connects TRBV2 to TRBJ2-7, with 13 bases fitting TRBD2. CDR3 nucleotide sequence: TGTGCCAGCATTGATACTAGCGGGGGGGCCAGGATCTACGAGCAGTACTTC. It encodes CASIDTSGGARIYEQYF.